Listed below are T cell receptor beta chains from one sample, sequenced in a study of cytomegalovirus exposure and HLA in healthy donors. Produced via immunoSEQ multiplex PCR; TCRdb's table is partial and in-frame only. The sample includes about 260,000 clones, 90% of them seen just once. The source material was PBMCs. The receptors were gathered from a woman between 25 and 40 years old in good health and CMV-seronegative. Both conserved end residues are part of each CDR3. A D gene is named only where the DNA matches it firmly. Size is omitted from some rows. Given values are once, few, many or a class for expanded clones.

len	v_gene	abundance	j_gene	d_gene	CDR3nt	CDR3aa
15	TRBV11-3	-	TRBJ2-5	-	TGTGCCAGTTCGACTAGAGACTGGGATCAAGAGACCCAGTACTTC	CASSTRDWDQETQYF
17	TRBV5-6	-	TRBJ1-2	TRBD1	TGTGCCAGCAGCTTGGGTGTCGATTGGCAGGGGGCGTTTGGCTACACCTTC	CASSLGVDWQGAFGYTF
13	TRBV30	-	TRBJ1-5	-	TGTGCCTGGAGGGATTCAGGGAATCAGCCCCAGCATTTT	CAWRDSGNQPQHF
17	TRBV9	once	TRBJ2-7	-	TGTGCCAGCAGCGTAGGAATTGGTCGAGGGAGAGGTTACGAGCAGTACTTC	CASSVGIGRGRGYEQYF
16	TRBV7-3	once	TRBJ2-2	TRBD2	TGTGCCAGCAGCCTAACACCGGGACTAGACACCGGGGAGCTGTTTTTT	CASSLTPGLDTGELFF
12	TRBV11-3	-	TRBJ2-2	-	TGTGCCAGCAGTCTGAACACCGGGGAGCTGTTTTTT	CASSLNTGELFF
14	TRBV28	-	TRBJ1-2	TRBD1	TGTGCCAGCAGTCAGTCGGACAGGGGCTATGGCTACACCTTC	CASSQSDRGYGYTF
14	TRBV7-2	-	TRBJ2-1	-	TGTGCCAGCAGCTTAGGGGGGGCCCCTTATGAGCAGTTCTTC	CASSLGGAPYEQFF
14	TRBV7-8	-	TRBJ2-5	-	TGTGCCAGCAGCTTATCCTCAGGCCAAGAGACCCAGTACTTC	CASSLSSGQETQYF
17	TRBV11-3	-	TRBJ2-3	-	TGTGCCAGCAGCTTAGTTGCTCCGGGAACGAATCCAGATACGCAGTATTTT	CASSLVAPGTNPDTQYF
15	TRBV7-8	-	TRBJ2-7	-	TGTGCCAGCAGCCGTACACTGGACAGCTCCTACGAGCAGTACTTC	CASSRTLDSSYEQYF
13	TRBV5-4	-	TRBJ2-7	TRBD2	TGTGCCAGCAGCTTAGGACTAGCGGGTGAGCAGTACTTC	CASSLGLAGEQYF
12	TRBV27	-	TRBJ2-1	-	TGTGCCAGCAGTTCGAGACCAAATGAGCAGTTCTTC	CASSSRPNEQFF
18	TRBV27	-	TRBJ2-2	TRBD2	TGTGCCAGCAGTTTTGGGGCTAGCGGGAGGTGGTTTGTCGGGGAGCTGTTTTTT	CASSFGASGRWFVGELFF
14	TRBV6-6	-	TRBJ2-7	-	TGTGCCAGCAGCCCTAACGGACAAGCCTACGAGCAGTACTTC	CASSPNGQAYEQYF
15	TRBV6-1	-	TRBJ2-7	-	TGTGCCAGCAGTGAAGCGGCTGTTCCCCCCTACGAGCAGTACTTC	CASSEAAVPPYEQYF
15	TRBV19	once	TRBJ1-5	-	TGTGCCAGTAGTATTGGGACTGTTGGCTTTGGGCCCCAGCATTTT	CASSIGTVGFGPQHF
18	TRBV27	-	TRBJ2-2	TRBD2	TGTGCCAGCAGTGTAAGACTACCGGGACTAGCGGTTACCGGGGAGCTGTTTTTT	CASSVRLPGLAVTGELFF
17	TRBV12-5	few	TRBJ1-2	-	TGTGCTAGTGGTTTGGCACCTCACTCTGGGGGGAACTATGGCTACACCTTC	CASGLAPHSGGNYGYTF
14	TRBV30	-	TRBJ2-7	TRBD2	TGTGCCTGGAGTGAACTAGCGTTAACCTACGAGCAGTACTTC	CAWSELALTYEQYF
16	TRBV13	-	TRBJ2-1	-	TGTGCCAGCAGCTCCTCAACCGGAGTGGGGTACAATGAGCAGTTCTTC	CASSSSTGVGYNEQFF
13	TRBV15	-	TRBJ2-7	-	TGTGCCACCAGCACCCTACAAAACTACGAGCAGTACTTC	CATSTLQNYEQYF
12	TRBV28	-	TRBJ2-3	-	TGTGCCAGCAGCCGACTGACTTATACGCAGTATTTT	CASSRLTYTQYF
14	TRBV28	-	TRBJ2-3	-	TGTGCCAGCAGTAACCCCGTTAGCACAGATACGCAGTATTTT	CASSNPVSTDTQYF
16	TRBV10-3	-	TRBJ2-7	-	TGTGCCATCAGTGGGTCTGTCGACCGGCCCGTATACGAGCAGTACTTC	CAISGSVDRPVYEQYF
15	TRBV11-2	-	TRBJ2-3	-	TGTGCCAGCAGCTTTAGGCTAGTAGACACAGATACGCAGTATTTT	CASSFRLVDTDTQYF
15	TRBV6-5	-	TRBJ2-1	TRBD2	TGTGCCAGCATTAGCGCGGGAGGGGGTGGCAATGAGCAGTTCTTC	CASISAGGGGNEQFF
16	TRBV28	-	TRBJ2-7	-	TGTGCCAGCAGTTTAACGACTAGGCGCACCACCTACGAGCAGTACTTC	CASSLTTRRTTYEQYF
17	TRBV28	-	TRBJ1-2	TRBD1	TGTGCCAGCAGTCCGTTGCTTTGGACAGGTCTTAACTATGGCTACACCTTC	CASSPLLWTGLNYGYTF
13	TRBV10-3	-	TRBJ2-2	-	TGTGCCATCAGTGAAAACCCCACCGGGGAGCTGTTTTTT	CAISENPTGELFF
16	TRBV7-8	-	TRBJ2-7	-	TGTGCCAGCAGCTTAAGTGGGTGGGGCGCGGGCTACGAGCAGTACTTC	CASSLSGWGAGYEQYF
11	TRBV20-1	-	TRBJ2-4	-	TGCAGTGCTAGAGGGGGGATGATTCAGTACTTC	CSARGGMIQYF
15	TRBV27	few	TRBJ1-2	TRBD1	TGTGCCAGCAGTTCTCAGACAGGGGGCTACTATGGCTACACCTTC	CASSSQTGGYYGYTF
13	TRBV4-3	-	TRBJ2-7	-	TGCGCCAGCAGCCAAGGGGCCTCCTACGAGCAGTACTTC	CASSQGASYEQYF
18	TRBV27	-	TRBJ1-5	-	TGTGCCAGCAGTTCACCCTCGACAGCTCGACTCGGCAATCAGCCCCAGCATTTT	CASSSPSTARLGNQPQHF
14	TRBV2	-	TRBJ1-4	TRBD1	TGTGCCAGCACTGTACAGGGGGCCGGGGAAAAACTGTTTTTT	CASTVQGAGEKLFF
13	TRBV15	-	TRBJ2-7	-	TGTGCCACCAGCAGGGGCCCATCTTACGAGCAGTACTTC	CATSRGPSYEQYF
15	TRBV29-1	-	TRBJ1-2	-	TGCAGCGTTGAAGTCGTGACAGGCCGGGCCCATGGCTACACCTTC	CSVEVVTGRAHGYTF